These 11 T cell receptor beta chains were sequenced from one sample in a study of blood T cells in healthy people across ages. A second roughly 6 to 12 cycle PCR used barcoded and J-beta primers. TCRdb analysed the 5' RACE reads with MiXCR anew, one entry per CDR3 protein. The sample includes some 1,500,000 distinct CDR3 sequences, approximately 43% of them seen just once. Sequences were obtained from blood. Receptors were obtained from a woman aged 18-30 years in good health.

This clonotype was observed a handful of times. CDR3 region: CASSQSPGTGSPLHF. Written as DNA, the CDR3 is TGCGCCAGCAGCCAAAGTCCCGGGACTGGATCACCCCTCCACTTT. V is TRBV4-3 and J is TRBJ1-6, with a weak D call TRBD1 (5 bases). Germline V gene sequence: CDR1 LGHNA, CDR2 YSLEER. V lost 2 bases and J lost 10, with 15 bases in between. The CDR3 contains 15 residues.

The chain recombines TRBV4-3 with TRBJ2-5, with D perhaps TRBD1 (6 bases). The J call is doubtful: the DNA matches TRBJ2-7 better. Germline V CDR1 and CDR2: LGHNA, YSLEER. The length of the CDR3 is 17 residues. The CDR3 sequence is CASSQDAAPTGFYEQYF. For the CDR3, the DNA is TGCGCCAGCAGCCAAGATGCGGCCCCTACAGGGTTCTACGAGCAGTACTTC.

This clonotype was found many times. The gene calls are TRBV5-4 and TRBJ2-3; no definite D call. V lost 3 bases and J lost 4, with 9 bases in between. The V gene's germline CDR1 is SGHNT and CDR2 YYREEE (reference sequence). The CDR3 is made up of 13 amino acids. CDR3 DNA sequence: TGTGCCAGCAGCTACCGCGATTCAGATACGCAGTATTTT. Translated: CASSYRDSDTQYF.

The chain employs TRBV9 and TRBJ2-3; 13 bases match TRBD2. Trimming at V came to 3 bases and at J to 4 bases, leaving 2 bases not matched to a gene. This CDR3 has 15 residues. Per the germline V gene, CDR1 is SGDLS and CDR2 is YYNGEE. The CDR3: CASSATSGGPDTQYF. The CDR3 DNA sequence: TGTGCCAGCAGCGCGACTAGCGGGGGGCCAGATACGCAGTATTTT. The full variable domain, its missing parts supplied by reference TRBV9 and TRBJ2-3, is DSGVTQTPKHLITATGQRVTLRCSPRSGDLSVYWYQQSLDQGLQFLIQYYNGEERAKGNILERFSAQQFPDLHSELNLSSLELGDSALYFCASSATSGGPDTQYFGPGTRLTVL.

Only a few counts were recorded for this clonotype. The V and J genes are TRBV20-1 and TRBJ2-7; 9 positions agree with TRBD1. This CDR3 is 13 amino acids long. V trimming: 3 bases; J trimming: 7 bases; junction bases outside the gene matches: 7. The germline V gene encodes CDR1 DFQATT and CDR2 SNEGSKA (reference sequence). CDR3 in DNA: TGCAGTGCTAGGACAGGGGGTTTGGATGAGCAGTACTTC. Protein product: CSARTGGLDEQYF.

This clonotype showed up just a few times. The chain couples TRBV7-9 to TRBJ2-5; 8 bases are a match to TRBD1. This CDR3 comprises 15 residues. Germline V CDR1 and CDR2: SEHNR, FQNEAQ (reference sequence). Unmatched junction bases numbered 10, after V lost 5 bases and J lost 5 bases. For the CDR3, the DNA is TGTGCCAGCAGCCTTAAGCTCCGGGACAGGGAGACCCAGTACTTC. It translates to CASSLKLRDRETQYF.

The chain has TRBV28 and TRBJ1-2; D is unresolved. The CDR3 is 13 residues long. The germline V gene has CDR1 MDHEN and CDR2 SYDVKM. V was shortened by 3 bases and J by 7 bases, with 12 bases between the two germline ends. The CDR3 protein is CASSLQGWGGYTF. The CDR3 nucleotides read TGTGCCAGCAGTTTGCAAGGGTGGGGTGGCTACACCTTC.

This clonotype was counted only a few times. The V and J genes are TRBV7-3 and TRBJ2-1, with D perhaps matching TRBD1 (6 bases). Germline assignment: CDR1 SGHTA and CDR2 FQGTGA. Trimming left V 6 bases short and J 7 bases short, with 22 bases between. The CDR3 is 16 amino acids. CDR3 protein: CASSQWGQGTGNEQFF. The CDR3 coding sequence is TGTGCCAGCAGTCAATGGGGGCAGGGGACCGGGAATGAGCAGTTCTTC.

The chain joins TRBV27 to TRBJ2-4; 10 bases fit TRBD2. The CDR3 runs to 15 residues. The germline V gene encodes CDR1 MNHEY and CDR2 SMNVEV (reference sequence). After removal of 2 bases from V and 13 bases from J, the junction contained 11 bases not matched to a gene. The CDR3 DNA follows: TGTGCCAGCAGTTTAAGCCTAGCGGGAGCAGTGAAGCAGTACTTC. Translated, it gives CASSLSLAGAVKQYF.

In the case of this clonotype: A read error is possible here, since a much larger clone lies one base away. The chain carries TRBV12-3 or TRBV12-4 and TRBJ2-1; tentatively, D is TRBD1 (5 bases). This CDR3 spans 18 amino acids. The CDR3, as DNA: TGTGCCGGCAGTTTAAGGCAGGGAAGGGGTACCTCCTACAATGAGCAGTTCTTC. This encodes CAGSLRQGRGTSYNEQFF.

This chain uses TRBV12-3 or TRBV12-4 with TRBJ1-5; no clear D gene. The CDR3 totals 15 residues. V dropped 7 bases and J dropped 4 bases, with 17 bases sitting between them. The CDR3 reads CASNQNSHPNQPQHF. CDR3 sequence (DNA): TGTGCCAGCAACCAAAACAGTCATCCTAATCAGCCCCAGCATTTT.